Presented here are 23 T cell receptor beta chains from one specimen sequenced in a study of Ad26.COV2.S vaccination and SARS-CoV-2 variants. The protocol was immunoSEQ multiplex PCR, while the TCRdb copy is restricted to in-frame clones and leaves out a portion. The repertoire holds around 450,000 clones, with 80% to 90% as singletons. The treatment denotes: roughly 20 received Ad26.COV2.S at low or high dose, single or two shots; roughly 5 received placebo; per-sample allocation not given. Sampling was performed 63 days after the first vaccine or placebo injection. The sequencing here drew on peripheral blood, taken in a trial of Ad26.COV2.S vaccine versus placebo. The receptors come from a person between 18 and 65 years old who received the Ad26.COV2.S COVID-19 vaccine or a placebo.

The rearrangement uses TRBV4-3 and TRBJ2-3; 8 bases are shared with TRBD2. Germline V lookup: CDR1 LGHNA, CDR2 YSLEER. V gave up 0 bases and J gave up 1 base; unmatched junction bases: 0. The CDR3 is 15 residues long. CDR3 in DNA: TGCGCCAGCAGCCAAGAACTAGCGGGCACAGATACGCAGTATTTT. Encoded protein: CASSQELAGTDTQYF.

The rearrangement uses TRBV5-4 and TRBJ2-3, with a tentative D call TRBD2 (6 bases). With 0 bases removed from V and 4 bases from J, the gap between germline ends came to 15 bases. The CDR3 is made up of 16 amino acids. Germline V gene sequence: CDR1 SGHNT, CDR2 YYREEE (reference sequence). Here the CDR3 reads CASSLGGVTRADTQYF. In nucleotides, the CDR3 is TGTGCCAGCAGCTTGGGCGGGGTGACCCGAGCAGATACGCAGTATTTT.

J is TRBJ1-4 and V is TRBV15; the D is unclear. The germline CDR1 and CDR2 sequences are LNHNV and YYDKDF (reference sequence). This CDR3 region has 14 residues. Trimming took 3 bases from V and 2 from J, leaving 7 bases between them. The CDR3 reads CATSSGGTNEKLFF. CDR3 DNA sequence: TGTGCCACCAGCAGCGGTGGCACTAATGAAAAACTGTTTTTT.

The rearrangement links TRBV3-1 (or the pseudogene TRBV3-2) to TRBJ1-3; D call uncertain. This CDR3 contains 15 residues. V lost 3 bases to trimming and J lost 0 bases, with 9 bases between them. Germline V gene sequence: CDR1 LGHDT, CDR2 YNNKEL (reference sequence). CDR3 coding DNA: TGTGCCAGCAGCCACCACGGACGCTCTGGAAACACCATATATTTT. This translates into CASSHHGRSGNTIYF.

V and J are TRBV7-2 and TRBJ2-1, with 8 bases fitting TRBD1. CDR3 length: 16 residues. The V gene end was trimmed by 5 bases and the J gene end by 2 bases; junction bases not matched to a gene: 8. The V gene's germline CDR1 is SGHTA and CDR2 FQGNSA. CDR3 in amino acids: CASSPIGQGAYNEQFF. CDR3 nucleotides: TGTGCCAGCAGCCCAATAGGACAGGGCGCCTACAATGAGCAGTTCTTC.

The rearrangement links TRBV6-5 to TRBJ2-3, with D maybe TRBD2 (6 bases). This CDR3 region has 16 residues. V dropped 0 bases and J dropped 2 bases, with 12 bases sitting between them. Germline assignment: CDR1 MNHEY and CDR2 SVGAGI. The CDR3 DNA follows: TGTGCCAGCAGTTACTCGATCGGCGGGGACACAGATACGCAGTATTTT. Protein sequence: CASSYSIGGDTDTQYF.

The chain is built from TRBV4-2 and TRBJ1-2, with 9 positions matching TRBD1. The CDR3 covers 14 residues. V lost 4 bases to trimming and J lost 5 bases; unmatched junction nucleotides: 5. Germline V gene data show CDR1 as LGHNA and CDR2 as YNFKEQ. CDR3 in amino acids: CASSLEQGAYGYTF. The CDR3 region has the DNA TGTGCCAGCAGCCTAGAACAGGGGGCTTATGGCTACACCTTC.

V gene TRBV6-6 combines with J gene TRBJ1-6, with D perhaps TRBD1 (5 bases). The V end was cut by 6 bases, the J end by 4 bases, with 13 bases between. Per the germline V gene, CDR1 is MNHNY and CDR2 is SVGAGI (reference sequence). CDR3 length: 15 residues. The CDR3: CASSPRGGYNSPLHF. Written as DNA, the CDR3 is TGTGCCAGCAGCCCGCGGGGCGGTTATAATTCACCCCTCCACTTT.

This clone has only one observation. CDR3 in amino acids: CASSPKGELFF. The CDR3, as DNA: TGTGCCAGCAGCCCGAAAGGGGAGCTGTTTTTT. V and J are TRBV6-2 or TRBV6-3 and TRBJ2-2; D not certain. Germline V gives CDR1 MNHEY, CDR2 SVGEGT. CDR3 length: 11 amino acids. V was trimmed by 6 bases and J by 8 bases, leaving 7 bases between them.

The genes are TRBV6-9 and TRBJ1-2; unclear D gene. CDR1 and CDR2 (germline): MNHGY, SVAAGI. The ends were cut back, 6 bases at V and 3 bases at J, with 2 bases in the middle. The length of the CDR3 is 10 residues. The CDR3 nucleotides are TGTGCCAGCAGCCACTATGGCTACACCTTC. Amino acid sequence: CASSHYGYTF.

The gene calls are TRBV5-1 and TRBJ2-7; perhaps TRBD2 as D (5 bases). V lost 0 bases to trimming and J lost 1 base, with 8 bases between them. This CDR3 has 14 residues. Germline V CDR1 and CDR2: SGHRS, YFSETQ. The CDR3 nucleotides read TGCGCCAGCAGCTTGGCCGGGGTATCCTACGAGCAGTACTTC. This translates into CASSLAGVSYEQYF.

The V call is TRBV2, the J call TRBJ2-2; D not resolved. Germline CDR1 SNHLY, CDR2 FYNNEI. The CDR3 spans 13 residues. The V gene lost 0 bases and the J gene lost 16 bases, with 15 bases spanning the gap. This chain's CDR3 is CASSEARTLRRFF. For the CDR3, the DNA is TGTGCCAGCAGTGAAGCCAGAACCCTCAGGCGGTTTTTT.

This chain connects TRBV4-2 to TRBJ1-2, with D possibly TRBD1 on 5 matching bases. V was shortened by 3 bases and J by 7 bases, with 12 bases between the two germline ends. Germline V lookup: CDR1 LGHNA, CDR2 YNFKEQ. The CDR3 runs to 13 residues. DNA of the CDR3: TGTGCCAGCAGCCATACCGGGGCCGGTGGCTACACCTTC. Protein: CASSHTGAGGYTF.

The rearrangement joins TRBV30 to TRBJ1-2; D is possibly TRBD1 (5 bases). Trimming left V 6 bases short and J 4 bases short, with 24 bases between. CDR1 and CDR2 (germline): GTSNPN, SVGIG (reference sequence). This CDR3 contains 16 residues. Here the CDR3 DNA reads TGTGCCTGCGATCTGAGGGGAAGGGTTGGAGTCTATGGCTACACCTTC. This gives the protein CACDLRGRVGVYGYTF.

The chain carries TRBV19 and TRBJ1-2; the D gene is possibly TRBD1 (6 bases). V shed 5 bases and J shed 3 bases, with 22 bases lying between them. Germline-derived CDR1 and CDR2 are LNHDA and SQIVND (reference sequence). The CDR3 extends over 17 amino acids. The CDR3 protein is CASSSQLGGRGDYGYTF. CDR3 sequence (DNA): TGTGCCAGTAGTTCCCAACTGGGAGGCAGGGGTGACTATGGCTACACCTTC.

The chain is built from TRBV6-4 and TRBJ1-1, with 7 bases fitting TRBD1. CDR3 length: 15 amino acids. V trimming: 6 bases; J trimming: 1 base; junction bases outside the gene matches: 8. CDR1 is MRHNA and CDR2 is SNTAGT in the germline V gene. The CDR3 protein is CASRIQGSGNTEAFF. The CDR3 bases are TGTGCCAGCAGGATACAGGGGTCCGGGAACACTGAAGCTTTCTTT.

V usage is TRBV15 and J usage is TRBJ2-3; no reliable D call. This CDR3 has 12 amino acids. CDR1 and CDR2 (germline): LNHNV, YYDKDF (reference sequence). Trimming shortened V by 5 bases and J by 5 bases, and 8 bases separated the two germline ends. The CDR3 is CATSPSLDTQYF. In DNA, the CDR3 is TGTGCCACCAGCCCCTCTTTAGATACGCAGTATTTT.

This clone showed up just once. This CDR3 reads CASSLRHFDTEAFF. CDR3 DNA: TGTGCCAGCAGCTTAAGACATTTCGACACTGAAGCTTTCTTT. This chain links TRBV7-9 with TRBJ1-1; no definite D call. V was trimmed by 2 bases and J by 3 bases, leaving 10 bases between them. Germline V lookup: CDR1 SEHNR, CDR2 FQNEAQ (reference sequence). The CDR3 has 14 residues.

The J gene is TRBJ2-1, the V gene TRBV5-4; TRBD1 might be the D (5 bases). The V and J ends lost 1 base and 4 bases respectively, with 15 bases between them. Germline values: CDR1 SGHNT, CDR2 YYREEE (reference sequence). The CDR3 runs to 16 residues. The CDR3 DNA is TGTGCCAGCAGCTTGTCGAGCCAGGGTCTTTACAATGAGCAGTTCTTC. It specifies CASSLSSQGLYNEQFF.

The chain employs TRBV7-2 and TRBJ1-6; D is undetermined. Germline CDR1 and CDR2: SGHTA and FQGNSA. V lost 1 base and J 6 bases, leaving 10 bases between the germline ends. The CDR3 is made up of 15 amino acids. CDR3 sequence: CASSLEVLINSPLHF. CDR3 nucleotide sequence: TGTGCCAGCAGCTTAGAGGTTTTAATTAATTCACCCCTCCACTTT.

The genes are TRBV18 and TRBJ2-7; TRBD2 might be the D (5 bases). This CDR3 is 18 amino acids long. Germline CDR1 is KGHSH and CDR2 is LQKENI. Trimming pared 6 bases from V and 2 bases from J, leaving 26 bases between. The CDR3 protein is CASSPRPGSGVGAYEQYF. CDR3 nucleotide sequence: TGTGCCAGCTCCCCGAGGCCGGGTTCCGGGGTAGGCGCCTACGAGCAGTACTTC. Complete variable domain (other parts from reference TRBV18 and TRBJ2-7): NAGVMQNPRHLVRRRGQEARLRCSPMKGHSHVYWYRQLPEEGLKFMVYLQKENIIDESGMPKERFSAEFPKEGPSILRIQQVVRGDSAAYFCASSPRPGSGVGAYEQYFGPGTRLTVT.

The V call is TRBV29-1, the J call TRBJ2-6; D is undetermined. This CDR3 has 12 amino acids. The V gene's germline CDR1 is SQVTM and CDR2 ANQGSEA. Trimming cost V 7 bases and J 0 bases, with 4 bases left between them. CDR3 sequence (DNA): TGCAGCGCTGTCTCTGGGGCCAACGTCCTGACTTTC. Residues: CSAVSGANVLTF.

V is TRBV28 and J is TRBJ1-1; no definite D call. V lost 6 bases, J lost 1 base, and 9 bases lay in between. The CDR3 has 13 amino acids. Germline CDR1 MDHEN, CDR2 SYDVKM. The CDR3 spells CASSFSWNTEAFF. The CDR3, as DNA: TGTGCCAGCAGCTTCTCCTGGAACACTGAAGCTTTCTTT. The entire variable domain, with the rest obtained from reference TRBV28 and TRBJ1-1, is as follows: DVKVTQSSRYLVKRTGEKVFLECVQDMDHENMFWYRQDPGLGLRLIYFSYDVKMKEKGDIPEGYSVSREKKERFSLILESASTNQTSMYLCASSFSWNTEAFFGQGTRLTVV.